Following are 6 T cell receptor beta chains from one sample sequenced in a study of blood T cell repertoires in COVID-19. Repertoires were generated with immunoSEQ multiplex PCR, while TCRdb's copy carries only in-frame clones and drops some. The sample yields more than 200,000 clones, 70% to 90% seen once. Sequencing was performed on peripheral blood. The receptors originated from a woman between 45 and 60 years old with acute or convalescent COVID-19.

The chain has TRBV11-3 and TRBJ2-7, with D perhaps matching TRBD2 (6 bases). V was clipped by 0 bases and J by 3 bases, with 9 bases between them. CDR1 and CDR2 from the germline V gene are SGHNT and YENEEA. The CDR3 length is 14 residues. Written as DNA, the CDR3 is TGTGCCAGCAGCTTAGATCCCGGGGGCTACGAGCAGTACTTC. This translates into CASSLDPGGYEQYF.

V is TRBV5-4 and J is TRBJ2-5, with D possibly TRBD1 on 7 matching bases. This CDR3 spans 15 amino acids. Germline CDR1 and CDR2: SGHNT and YYREEE (reference sequence). The V gene lost 1 base and the J gene lost 5 bases, with 15 bases spanning the gap. In nucleotides, the CDR3 is TGTGCCAGCAGCTTGCCGGAGGGGGCCGGGGAGACCCAGTACTTC. Translating gives CASSLPEGAGETQYF.

This rearrangement joins TRBV6-7 to TRBJ1-6; 7 bases align to TRBD1. TRBV6-7 is given ORF status, its function remaining uncertain. CDR3 length: 14 amino acids. Trimming removed 11 bases from V and 11 bases from J; junction bases left unmatched: 15. CDR3 residues: CAPGVGQGDPPLHF. For the CDR3, the DNA is TGTGCCCCGGGAGTCGGGCAGGGGGATCCACCCCTCCACTTT.

The rearrangement uses TRBV5-1 and TRBJ1-3, with D hard to call. Germline V CDR1 and CDR2: SGHRS, YFSETQ. The CDR3 has 12 amino acids. The ends were cut back, 3 bases at V and 4 bases at J, with 5 bases in the middle. The CDR3 DNA follows: TGCGCCAGCAGCTACCAGGGAAACACCATATATTTT. It codes for CASSYQGNTIYF. The complete variable domain, with remaining parts taken from reference TRBV5-1 and TRBJ1-3, reads KAGVTQTPRYLIKTRGQQVTLSCSPISGHRSVSWYQQTPGQGLQFLFEYFSETQRNKGNFPGRFSGRQFSNSRSEMNVSTLELGDSALYLCASSYQGNTIYFGEGSWLTVV.

V is TRBV6-6 and J is TRBJ1-3, with a weak D call TRBD1 (5 bases). Germline V gives CDR1 MNHNY, CDR2 SVGAGI (reference sequence). The CDR3 is 16 residues long. V lost 6 bases, J lost 0 bases, and 15 bases lay in between. The CDR3 nucleotides are TGTGCCAGCAGCTACCCGACAGCTGACTCTGGAAACACCATATATTTT. It yields the protein CASSYPTADSGNTIYF.

V usage is TRBV6-5 and J usage is TRBJ2-2; no firm D call. Deletions cut 6 bases from V and 5 bases from J, with 10 bases between. Germline V lookup: CDR1 MNHEY, CDR2 SVGAGI. CDR3 length: 13 amino acids. The CDR3 region is CASRIRVTGELFF. CDR3 DNA: TGTGCCAGCAGGATTAGAGTTACCGGGGAGCTGTTTTTT.